This paragraph covers one TCR beta chain sequence. Its antigen is as yet unknown. This sample stems from a study of OX40 agonist ivuxolimab in advanced cancers. Study overall: Administration of intravenous ivuxolimab to patients occurred every 2 weeks at 0.01 to 10 mg/kg. Study outcomes and limitations: Expanded clones belonging to CD8+ T cells outnumbered, on average, those of CD4+.

The germline V gene encodes CDR1 SGHTA and CDR2 FQGTGA. Trimming left V 5 bases short and J 5 bases short, with 15 bases between. The CDR3 contains 14 residues. Blood got drawn at baseline, again on cycle 4 day 1, and then on cycle 7 day 1. Assay used: immunoSEQ multiplex PCR; TCRdb lists only in-frame clones, some missing. The profile shows about 70,000 clones, over 75% of them singletons. The sequenced sample was CD4+ or CD8+ T cells sorted from blood, obtained in a trial of the OX40 agonist ivuxolimab. The receptor's source is an adult with an advanced solid tumor such as melanoma, head and neck, liver or kidney cancer. J is TRBJ1-1 and V is TRBV7-3; TRBD1 might be the D (6 bases). The CDR3, as DNA: TGTGCCAGCAGCCCTTCGGGGGGCGCGACTGAAGCTTTCTTT. This encodes CASSPSGGATEAFF. The full variable domain, completed using reference TRBV7-3 and TRBJ1-1, is GAGVSQTPSNKVTEKGKYVELRCDPISGHTALYWYRQSLGQGPEFLIYFQGTGAADDSGLPNDRFFAVRPEGSVSTLKIQRTERGDSAVYLCASSPSGGATEAFFGQGTRLTVV.